This T cell receptor (beta chain) is from a study of CD4+ T cells in melanoma. The study, taken as a whole, reports: Reportedly, melanoma neoantigen-specific CD4+ T cells showed varied differentiation states. A reported correlation linked neoantigen-specific CD4+ T cells to CD8+, macrophage and B cell function.

A word on this clone: Its matching antigen is unknown.

The data were produced by immunoSEQ multiplex PCR, yet TCRdb's version contains in-frame clones alone and is incomplete. The data hold 5,300 or so clones, with around two thirds observed a single time. The CDR3 totals 14 residues. The ends were cut back, 0 bases at V and 6 bases at J, with 9 bases in the middle. Germline CDR1 reads MNHEY; CDR2 reads SVGAGI. This chain connects TRBV6-5 to TRBJ1-5; possible D gene TRBD1, 5 bases. The receptor was isolated from a human donor with melanoma. The sample consisted of cells from a culture (not recorded whether cultured in vitro). CDR3 DNA sequence: TGTGCCAGCAGTTACTCTGGGGCGGGTCAGCCCCAGCATTTT. This codes for CASSYSGAGQPQHF.